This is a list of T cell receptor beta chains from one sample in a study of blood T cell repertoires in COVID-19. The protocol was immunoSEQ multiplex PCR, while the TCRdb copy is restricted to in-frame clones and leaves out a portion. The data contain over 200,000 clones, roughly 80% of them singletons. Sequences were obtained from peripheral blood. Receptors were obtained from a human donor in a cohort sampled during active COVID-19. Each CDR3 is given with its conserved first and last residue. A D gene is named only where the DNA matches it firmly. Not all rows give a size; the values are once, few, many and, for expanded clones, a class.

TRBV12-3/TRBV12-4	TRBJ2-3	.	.	CASSFTGYDTQYF	TGTGCCAGCAGTTTCACGGGATACGATACGCAGTATTTT
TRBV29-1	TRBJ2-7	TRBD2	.	CSAGTSGRYEQYF	TGCAGCGCCGGGACTAGCGGGAGATACGAGCAGTACTTC
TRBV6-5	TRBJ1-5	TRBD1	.	CASREGAGQPQHF	TGTGCCAGCAGGGAGGGGGCAGGGCAGCCCCAGCATTTT
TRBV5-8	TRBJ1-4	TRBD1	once	CASSLLGQGVEKLFF	TGTGCCAGCAGCTTGTTGGGACAGGGGGTGGAAAAACTGTTTTTT
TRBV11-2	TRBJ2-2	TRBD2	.	CASSRLAGARTGELFF	TGTGCCAGCAGCCGACTAGCGGGAGCGCGCACCGGGGAGCTGTTTTTT
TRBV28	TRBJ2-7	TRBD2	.	CASSFVGTSGRNEQYF	TGTGCCAGCAGTTTCGTAGGGACTAGCGGGAGAAACGAGCAGTACTTC
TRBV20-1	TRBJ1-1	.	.	CRGRVNTEAFF	TGCAGGGGCAGGGTGAACACTGAAGCTTTCTTT
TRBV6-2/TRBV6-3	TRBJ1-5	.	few	CASSYHNQGVGQPQHF	TGTGCCAGCAGTTACCATAACCAAGGAGTCGGACAGCCCCAGCATTTT
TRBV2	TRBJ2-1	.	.	CASSDFRRGYDEQFF	TGTGCCAGCAGTGATTTCCGTAGGGGGTACGATGAGCAGTTCTTC
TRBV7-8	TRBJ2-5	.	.	CASSLARGKGETQYF	TGTGCCAGCAGCTTAGCGAGAGGAAAGGGGGAGACCCAGTACTTC
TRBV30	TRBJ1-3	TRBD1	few	CAWSGTGPGNTIYF	TGTGCCTGGAGTGGGACAGGGCCTGGAAACACCATATATTTT
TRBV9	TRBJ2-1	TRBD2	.	CASSVGELASYNEQFF	TGTGCCAGCAGCGTAGGAGAACTAGCGTCCTACAATGAGCAGTTCTTC